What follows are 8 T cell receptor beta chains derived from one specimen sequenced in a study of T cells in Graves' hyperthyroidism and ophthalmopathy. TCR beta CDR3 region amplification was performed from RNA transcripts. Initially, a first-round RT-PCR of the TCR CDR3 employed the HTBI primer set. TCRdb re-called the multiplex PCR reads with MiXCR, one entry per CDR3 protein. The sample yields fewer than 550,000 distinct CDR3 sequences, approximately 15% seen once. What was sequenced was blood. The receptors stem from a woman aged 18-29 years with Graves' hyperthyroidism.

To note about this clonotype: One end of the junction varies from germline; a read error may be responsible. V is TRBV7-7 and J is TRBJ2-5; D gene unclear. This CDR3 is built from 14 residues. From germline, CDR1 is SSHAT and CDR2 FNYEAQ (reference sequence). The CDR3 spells CASSLAGFRETQYF. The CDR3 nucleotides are TGTGCTAGCAGCTTAGCCGGTTTCCGAGAGACCCAGTACTTC. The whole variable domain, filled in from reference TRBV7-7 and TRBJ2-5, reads GAGVSQSPRYKVTKRGQDVTLRCDPISSHATLYWYQQALGQGPEFLTYFNYEAQPDKSGLPSDRFSAERPEGSISTLTIQRTEQRDSAMYRCASSLAGFRETQYFGPGTRLLVL.

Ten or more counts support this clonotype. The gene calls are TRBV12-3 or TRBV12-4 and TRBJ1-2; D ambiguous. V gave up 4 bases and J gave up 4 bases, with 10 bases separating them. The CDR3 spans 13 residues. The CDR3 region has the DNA TGTGCCAGCAGTTATGGGTACGGCTATGGCTACACCTTC. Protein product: CASSYGYGYGYTF.

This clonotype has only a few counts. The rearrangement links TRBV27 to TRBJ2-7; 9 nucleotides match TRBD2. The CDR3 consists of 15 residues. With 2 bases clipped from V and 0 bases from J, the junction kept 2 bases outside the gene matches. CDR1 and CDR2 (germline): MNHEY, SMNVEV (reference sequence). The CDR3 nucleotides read TGTGCCAGCAGTTTAGCGGGAGGGGCCTCCTACGAGCAGTACTTC. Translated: CASSLAGGASYEQYF.

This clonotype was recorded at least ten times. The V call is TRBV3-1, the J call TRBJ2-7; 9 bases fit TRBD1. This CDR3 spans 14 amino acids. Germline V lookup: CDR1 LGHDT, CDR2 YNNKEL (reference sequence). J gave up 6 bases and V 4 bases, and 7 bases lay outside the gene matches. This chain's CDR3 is CASSPGQGFREQYF. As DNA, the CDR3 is TGTGCCAGCAGCCCCGGACAGGGGTTCCGCGAGCAGTACTTC.

The CDR3 region is CASSVYRGRSTDTQYF. In DNA form, the CDR3 reads TGTGCCAGCAGCGTATACAGGGGTAGGAGCACAGATACGCAGTATTTT. This chain links TRBV9 with TRBJ2-3; 7 nucleotides align to TRBD1. The CDR3 sequence is 16 residues long. The germline V gene has CDR1 SGDLS and CDR2 YYNGEE. J was trimmed by 0 bases and V by 1 base; bases with no gene match: 5.

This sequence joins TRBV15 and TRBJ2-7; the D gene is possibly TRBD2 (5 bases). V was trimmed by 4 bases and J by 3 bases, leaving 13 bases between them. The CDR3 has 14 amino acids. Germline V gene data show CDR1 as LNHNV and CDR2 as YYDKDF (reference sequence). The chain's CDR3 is CATSIGLANYEQYF. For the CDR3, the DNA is TGTGCCACCAGCATAGGACTGGCCAACTACGAGCAGTACTTC.

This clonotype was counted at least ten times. The CDR3 nucleotides read TGTGCCAGCAGTTACCGAGGGGTTTTGGACGAGCAGTACTTC. It translates to CASSYRGVLDEQYF. V usage is TRBV6-1 and J usage is TRBJ2-7; D could derive from TRBD1 or TRBD2 (5 bases each). The CDR3 spans 14 residues. The germline V and J ends were trimmed by 5 bases and 5 bases, with 16 bases remaining between them. Germline lookup yields CDR1 MNHNS and CDR2 SASEGT.

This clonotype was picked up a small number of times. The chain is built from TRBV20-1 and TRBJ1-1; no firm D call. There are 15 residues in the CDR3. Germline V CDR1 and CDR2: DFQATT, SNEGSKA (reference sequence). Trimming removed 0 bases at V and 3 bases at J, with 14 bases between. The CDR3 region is CSARERPIRDTEAFF. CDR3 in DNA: TGCAGTGCTAGAGAGAGGCCCATCCGGGACACTGAAGCTTTCTTT.